These 9 T cell receptor beta chains came from one sample sequenced in a study of T-cell reconstitution after alpha-beta-depleted transplantation in children (dated by TCRdb to between 2015 and 2016). The library was produced with PCR. TCRdb lists the instrument as Illumina HiSeq 2500. TCR libraries were prepared with molecular barcoding, using unique molecular identifiers to normalize TCRbeta repertoire quantification. In-frame beta chains were kept once TCRdb had trimmed the public reads at Q25 with fastp and called clones with MiXCR. Identical CDR3 protein sequences are pooled into one entry, listed with their most common genes and DNA. This sample is represented by 700,000 to 950,000 distinct CDR3 sequences; roughly 15% of them were singletons. Just under 5% of the sample is in the top ten clones. The meaning of the sample's treatment or condition label: allogeneic hematopoietic cell transplantation with graft depleted of TCRalphabeta T cells and CD19 B cells.

Sequences were derived from PBMCs, mostly from graft donor cells, sampled 360 days after TCRalphabeta/CD19-depleted stem cell transplant. Every receptor here comes from a male patient younger than 18 who had a stem cell transplant for acute lymphoblastic leukemia, so the T cells may come from the graft donor.

CDR3 coding DNA: TGTGCCAGCAGTTACCGGGACGGCTACGAGCAGTACTTC. This sequence encodes CASSYRDGYEQYF. The chain combines TRBV6-6 with TRBJ2-7; D might be TRBD1 or TRBD2, each matching 5 bases. Germline V gives CDR1 MNHNY, CDR2 SVGAGI (reference sequence). This CDR3 spans 13 amino acids. V was clipped by 2 bases and J by 3 bases, with 8 bases between them.

This chain joins TRBV5-1 and TRBJ2-3, with 7 bases that match TRBD1. Germline CDR1 reads SGHRS; CDR2 reads YFSETQ. This CDR3 is 16 amino acids long. With V trimmed by 4 bases and J by 6 bases, 14 bases remained unmatched. The CDR3 protein is CASSLDGTDLVDTQYF. The CDR3 nucleotides read TGCGCCAGCAGCCTTGATGGGACAGACCTCGTGGATACGCAGTATTTT.

The genes are TRBV7-9 and TRBJ2-4; the D is unclear. The ends were cut back, 1 base at V and 0 bases at J, with 7 bases in the middle. The CDR3 spans 15 residues. Germline assignment: CDR1 SEHNR and CDR2 FQNEAQ (reference sequence). The DNA for the CDR3 is TGTGCCAGCAGCTTAGTCACTATAGCCAAAAACATTCAGTACTTC. Protein product: CASSLVTIAKNIQYF.

This clonotype turned up a few times. This chain connects TRBV6-2 or TRBV6-3 to TRBJ2-3, with D possibly TRBD2 on 6 matching bases. Trimming pared 4 bases from V and 4 bases from J, leaving 24 bases between. Germline V gene lookup returns CDR1 MNHEY and CDR2 SVGEGT. The CDR3 spans 18 residues. DNA for the CDR3: TGTGCCAGCAGTTTCCTCCCGGGACGACTAGAACCCGCAGATACGCAGTATTTT. Translating gives CASSFLPGRLEPADTQYF.

The chain links TRBV12-3 or TRBV12-4 to TRBJ1-6; D is undetermined. Trimming shortened V by 5 bases and J by 7 bases, and 15 bases separated the two germline ends. This CDR3 has 15 residues. Here the CDR3 DNA reads TGTGCCAGCAGTACCGTCCGGGTGGGCAATTCACCCCTCCACTTT. This encodes CASSTVRVGNSPLHF.

The V and J genes are TRBV25-1 and TRBJ2-1; weak D call: TRBD2 (6 bases). The CDR3 length is 16 residues. Germline CDR1 is MGHDK and CDR2 is SYGVNS. V was clipped by 6 bases and J by 6 bases, with 21 bases between them. The CDR3 DNA reads as TGTGCCAGCAGCGAGTACTTTCGAGAGGGAGGCAATGAGCAGTTCTTC. Protein product: CASSEYFREGGNEQFF.

Only a few counts were recorded for this clonotype. The V and J genes are TRBV7-8 and TRBJ2-3; 12 nucleotides align to TRBD2. Germline CDR1 is SGHVS and CDR2 is FQNEAQ. The CDR3 loop spans 16 amino acids. V shed 5 bases and J 2 bases; nucleotides not matched to a gene: 5. The DNA for the CDR3 is TGTGCCAGCAGCCACCGACTAGCGGGAGCCACAGATACGCAGTATTTT. This codes for CASSHRLAGATDTQYF. The whole variable domain, remainder taken from reference TRBV7-8 and TRBJ2-3, is GAGVSQSPRYKVAKRGQDVALRCDPISGHVSLFWYQQALGQGPEFLTYFQNEAQLDKSGLPSDRFFAERPEGSVSTLKIQRTQQEDSAVYLCASSHRLAGATDTQYFGPGTRLTVL.

The rearrangement uses TRBV5-1 and TRBJ2-7; D is unclear. Trimming shortened V by 4 bases and J by 0 bases, and 8 bases separated the two germline ends. The CDR3 loop spans 13 amino acids. Germline values: CDR1 SGHRS, CDR2 YFSETQ. DNA of the CDR3: TGCGCCAGCAGCAGGGCACTCTCCTACGAGCAGTACTTC. Translating gives CASSRALSYEQYF.

There are a few counts of this clonotype. The chain is built from TRBV5-5 and TRBJ2-1, with 7 bases that match TRBD2. CDR3 length: 16 amino acids. Germline V gene lookup returns CDR1 SGHKS and CDR2 YYEKEE (reference sequence). V was pared by 0 bases and J by 3 bases, with 6 bases of the junction left unmatched. CDR3 region: CASSLEAGVLYNEQFF. Written as DNA, the CDR3 is TGTGCCAGCAGCTTGGAGGCGGGAGTGCTCTACAATGAGCAGTTCTTC.